Listed here are 6 T cell receptor beta chains from one sample, sequenced in a study of regulatory T cells in long-lasting Graves disease. iRepertoire HTBI primers and Arm-PCR of CDR3 regions built TCR beta libraries. Using its own MiXCR run on the multiplex PCR reads, TCRdb lists one record per CDR3 protein. Found here are roughly 350,000 distinct CDR3 sequences, roughly 17% of them singletons; the top ten hold 30%. Specified time point: newly diagnosed GD, antithyroid drugs for less than 3 months. Preparation of the TCR library used RNA extracted from PBMCs. The same specimen was also included in a second study, on T cells in Graves' hyperthyroidism and ophthalmopathy.

The source was peripheral blood mononuclear cells (PBMCs), collected at new diagnosis, from a patient treated with antithyroid drugs. Every receptor here comes from a man in his forties or fifties with Graves disease.

This clonotype was observed a handful of times. The chain carries TRBV6-2 or TRBV6-3 and TRBJ1-3; D might be TRBD1 (5 bases). Trimming took 7 bases from V and 9 from J, leaving 13 bases between them. The CDR3 is made up of 12 amino acids. Germline values: CDR1 MNHEY, CDR2 SVGEGT. The CDR3 coding sequence is TGTGCCAGCAAGAGAGGGGCCGGCACCATATATTTT. Translated: CASKRGAGTIYF.

This clonotype was seen a few times. The chain joins TRBV6-1 to TRBJ1-1; D is ambiguous. The CDR3 is 13 amino acids. The germline CDR1 and CDR2 sequences are MNHNS and SASEGT. V lost 6 bases and J 5 bases, leaving 13 bases between the germline ends. CDR3 DNA: TGTGCCAGCAGCGTCTTAGGCGGGACTGAAGCTTTCTTT. Translation gives CASSVLGGTEAFF.

There are many counts of this clonotype. J is TRBJ2-3 and V is TRBV3-1, with 8 bases that match TRBD2. This CDR3 spans 15 amino acids. Looked up from germline, CDR1 is LGHDT and CDR2 is YNNKEL (reference sequence). Germline trimming cut 3 bases from V and 6 bases from J; bases unmatched to any gene: 8. The CDR3 nucleotides are TGTGCCAGCAGCCAGGGAGGAGCGGGGGAGGATACGCAGTATTTT. It translates to CASSQGGAGEDTQYF.

This clonotype was observed many times. The chain is built from TRBV2 and TRBJ2-7; D tentatively reads TRBD1 or TRBD2 (5 bases each). CDR1 and CDR2 from the germline V gene are SNHLY and FYNNEI. The CDR3 sequence is 13 residues long. V lost 7 bases, J lost 2 bases, and 12 bases lay in between. CDR3 coding DNA: TGTGCCAGCAAGCATCGGGGACCCTACGAGCAGTACTTC. Its protein product is CASKHRGPYEQYF.

For this clonotype: This could be a read error, since a much larger clone is one nucleotide away. This chain uses TRBV27 with TRBJ1-1; 8 nucleotides line up with TRBD1. This CDR3 spans 16 amino acids. With V trimmed by 7 bases and J by 1 base, 11 bases remained unmatched. Germline assignment: CDR1 MNHEY and CDR2 SMNVEV (reference sequence). CDR3 DNA: TGTGCCAGCAACCGGTACGGACAGGGCAAGAACACTGAAGCTTTCTTT. It yields the protein CASNRYGQGKNTEAFF.

V and J are TRBV19 and TRBJ2-7; 9 bases line up with TRBD1. V dropped 3 bases and J dropped 3; count of bases not matched to a gene: 3. Germline V gene data show CDR1 as LNHDA and CDR2 as SQIVND (reference sequence). The CDR3 sequence is 14 residues long. CDR3 DNA: TGTGCCAGTAGTATTACGGACAGGGGCTACGAGCAGTACTTC. Protein sequence: CASSITDRGYEQYF.